This TCR beta chain comes out of a study of cytomegalovirus exposure and HLA in healthy donors. Whole-study results and caveats: Confirmation in vitro established that a few CMV-associated chains were specific for CMV antigens. CMV serostatus was the only recorded immune exposure for donors.

The CDR3 runs 16 residues. Trimming took off 0 bases at V and 0 bases at J, with 12 bases between the two ends. Germline V gives CDR1 SQVTM, CDR2 ANQGSEA. The primer mix had 60 Vbeta and 13 Jbeta primers. Sequencing was performed with immunoSEQ multiplex PCR; in TCRdb, only in-frame clones are kept and a portion is missing. The table records under 200,000 clones, 65% to 90% of them present only once. Turning to this clone: The antigen remains undetermined.

This TCR was recovered from a human donor in good health. The rearrangement joins TRBV29-1 to TRBJ2-1; D might be TRBD1 (5 bases). The sample comprised PBMCs. Here the CDR3 DNA reads TGCAGCGTTGAAGACCCAGGGTTGAGCTCCTACAATGAGCAGTTCTTC. Translation gives CSVEDPGLSSYNEQFF.